Listed below are T cell receptor beta chains from one sample, sequenced in a study of graft-versus-host responses after intestinal transplantation. For these TCRs, the target antigens are not known. This table comes from immunoSEQ multiplex PCR, and its TCRdb copy is limited to in-frame clones, with some not included. Here the sample spans about 50,000 clones, 80% to 95% being singletons. The sequences come from unstimulated CD4+ T cells sorted from spleen or lymph node cells, collected before transplant. The receptors stem from a human donor who was the organ donor for an intestinal transplant. The CDR3 runs from the conserved cysteine through the conserved F or W. The D gene is left open where the match is weak. Rows give clone size only sometimes, using once, few, many, or a class for an expanded clone.

. | TRBJ1-1 | TRBV23-1 | TRBD1 | CASRTGRTEAFF | TGCGCCAGTCGGACAGGGAGGACTGAAGCTTTCTTT
. | TRBJ2-3 | TRBV6-5 | . | CASGAGGITDTQYF | TGTGCCAGCGGCGCAGGCGGGATCACAGATACGCAGTATTTT
. | TRBJ1-5 | TRBV4-1 | . | CASSQDRGGQPQHF | TGCGCCAGCAGCCAAGATAGGGGGGGACAGCCCCAGCATTTT
. | TRBJ2-5 | TRBV7-9 | TRBD1 | CASSLLGQGETQYF | TGTGCCAGCAGCTTGCTCGGACAGGGAGAGACCCAGTACTTC
once | TRBJ2-5 | TRBV6-5 | . | CASSPLGAQETQYF | TGTGCCAGCAGTCCCCTGGGGGCCCAAGAGACCCAGTACTTC
. | TRBJ1-2 | TRBV29-1 | TRBD1 | CSVEVPGGGGYTF | TGCAGCGTTGAAGTGCCAGGGGGCGGGGGCTACACCTTC
. | TRBJ1-2 | TRBV6-6 | . | CASRAGADYGYTF | TGTGCCAGCAGAGCAGGGGCAGACTATGGCTACACCTTC
. | TRBJ2-1 | TRBV7-9 | . | CASSKHPRGVHSSYNEQFF | TGTGCCAGCAGCAAACACCCCAGGGGGGTTCACAGCTCCTACAATGAGCAGTTCTTC
once | TRBJ2-7 | TRBV4-1 | TRBD2 | CASSQEGRLAGGYEQYF | TGCGCCAGCAGCCAAGAGGGGAGACTAGCGGGAGGGTACGAGCAGTACTTC
. | TRBJ2-7 | TRBV28 | . | CASSTLVMGGYEQYF | TGTGCCAGCAGTACCCTCGTTATGGGGGGCTACGAGCAGTACTTC
. | TRBJ2-5 | TRBV2 | . | CAILPTDPKETQYF | TGTGCCATCCTGCCGACTGATCCTAAAGAGACCCAGTACTTC
. | TRBJ2-4 | TRBV28 | TRBD1 | CASNAGTGVKNIQYF | TGTGCCAGCAACGCCGGGACAGGGGTTAAAAACATTCAGTACTTC
. | TRBJ2-1 | TRBV7-9 | . | CASSTKGGTTAYNEQFF | TGTGCCAGCAGCACCAAAGGGGGGACTACAGCCTACAATGAGCAGTTCTTC
. | TRBJ1-2 | TRBV5-1 | . | CASSFGSSGNYGYTF | TGCGCCAGCAGCTTCGGCTCATCGGGTAACTATGGCTACACCTTC
. | TRBJ2-3 | TRBV4-3 | . | CASSQGSRTDTQYF | TGCGCCAGCTCGCAGGGGTCCCGCACAGATACGCAGTATTTT
. | TRBJ1-4 | TRBV7-8 | . | CASSLEDRTAGEKLFF | TGTGCCAGCAGCTTAGAGGATAGGACGGCGGGGGAAAAACTGTTTTTT
. | TRBJ2-3 | TRBV5-5 | TRBD1 | CASSLAGTGGTDTQYF | TGTGCCAGCAGCTTGGCCGGGACAGGGGGCACAGATACGCAGTATTTT
. | TRBJ1-2 | TRBV9 | TRBD1 | CASSLGQKPSNYGYTF | TGTGCCAGCAGCCTGGGACAGAAACCTTCTAACTATGGCTACACCTTC